This TCR beta chain originates from a study of T cell clones after liver transplantation. Clones were read by immunoSEQ multiplex PCR, and TCRdb kept only the in-frame ones, dropping some. This table has about 72,000 clones, 90% appearing once. Trimming removed 7 bases at V and 2 bases at J, with 15 bases between. Germline V CDR1 and CDR2: MNHEY, SVGAGI. There are 15 residues in the CDR3. The receptor was derived from a human donor who received a liver transplant. The starting material was CD4+ T cells from blood, obtained before liver transplant. The chain carries TRBV6-5 and TRBJ2-1; a possible D gene is TRBD1 (5 bases). The CDR3 loop is CASKPGLVPYNEQFF. The CDR3 nucleotides are TGTGCCAGCAAACCAGGGCTAGTCCCCTACAATGAGCAGTTCTTC.